This T cell receptor beta chain emerged from a study of blood T cell repertoires in COVID-19. Here immunoSEQ multiplex PCR was the method, and the copy in TCRdb shows in-frame clones only, minus some. The repertoire holds under 150,000 clones, with less than 85% as singletons. Germline CDR1 LGHNT, CDR2 FRNRAP. V was cut by 5 bases and J by 7 bases, with 14 bases left in between. The length of the CDR3 is 13 residues. This clone has a handful of counts. Sequenced sample: peripheral blood. The TCR originated in a woman over 75 with acute or convalescent COVID-19. The V call is TRBV12-5, the J call TRBJ1-2, with D unresolved. The CDR3 spells CASGREARGGYTF. The CDR3 DNA reads as TGTGCTAGTGGTCGGGAAGCGCGGGGTGGCTACACCTTC.